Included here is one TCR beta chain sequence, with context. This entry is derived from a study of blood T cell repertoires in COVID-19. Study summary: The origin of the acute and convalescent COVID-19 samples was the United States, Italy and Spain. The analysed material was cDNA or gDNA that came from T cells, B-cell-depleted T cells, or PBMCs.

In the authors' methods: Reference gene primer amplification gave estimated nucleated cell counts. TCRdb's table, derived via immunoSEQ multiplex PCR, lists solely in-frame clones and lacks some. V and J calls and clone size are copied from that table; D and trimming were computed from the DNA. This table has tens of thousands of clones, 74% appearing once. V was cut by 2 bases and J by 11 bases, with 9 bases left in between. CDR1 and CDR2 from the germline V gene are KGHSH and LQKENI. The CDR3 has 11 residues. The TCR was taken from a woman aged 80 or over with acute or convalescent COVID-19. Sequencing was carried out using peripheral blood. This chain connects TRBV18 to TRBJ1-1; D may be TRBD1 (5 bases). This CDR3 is CASSPGGDAFF. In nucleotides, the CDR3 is TGTGCCAGCTCACCAGGGGGGGATGCTTTCTTT.